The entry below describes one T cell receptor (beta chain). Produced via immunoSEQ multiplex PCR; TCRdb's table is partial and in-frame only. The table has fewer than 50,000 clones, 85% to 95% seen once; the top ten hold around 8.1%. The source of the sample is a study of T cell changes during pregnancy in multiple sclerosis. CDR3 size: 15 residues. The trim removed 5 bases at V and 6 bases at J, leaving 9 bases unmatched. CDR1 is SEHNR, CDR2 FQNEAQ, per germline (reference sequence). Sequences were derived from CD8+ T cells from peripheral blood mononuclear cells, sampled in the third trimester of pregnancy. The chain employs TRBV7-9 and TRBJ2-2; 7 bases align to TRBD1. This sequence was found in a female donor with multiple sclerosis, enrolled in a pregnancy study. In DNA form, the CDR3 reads TGTGCCAGCAGCCTAAGACAGGGAGAGTCCGGGGAGCTGTTTTTT. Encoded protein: CASSLRQGESGELFF.